This TCR beta chain was identified in a study of T cell responses to AZD1222 COVID-19 vaccine. J lost 8 bases, V lost 4 bases, and 2 bases had no gene match. CDR1 ENHRY and CDR2 SYGVKD come from the germline V gene. The CDR3 extends over 13 amino acids. Study-level findings and limits: Targets within unmutated variant regions were reportedly found for nearly half of spike-specific TCRs. Two doses of AZD1222 preceded a rise in Spike-specific TCR breadth and depth.

This clone showed up just once. The antigen is unknown. Assay: immunoSEQ multiplex PCR; the TCRdb copy retains only in-frame clones and omits some. The data hold some 86,000 clones, with roughly nine tenths observed a single time. This TCR came from an adult who received the AZD1222 COVID-19 vaccine. The chain has TRBV10-3 and TRBJ1-6; 7 bases fit TRBD1. The sample consisted of peripheral blood, taken 28 days after the second AZD1222 dose. The CDR3, as DNA: TGTGCCATCAGTGCAGGGGGTGATTCACCCCTCCACTTT. Translating it yields CAISAGGDSPLHF.